What follows describes a single T cell receptor beta chain. TCRdb keeps only in-frame clones here, not all; method: immunoSEQ multiplex PCR. The sample contains more than 60,000 clones, more than 85% of which appear only once. The sample comes from a study of T cell changes during pregnancy in multiple sclerosis. This CDR3 has 15 residues. Looked up from germline, CDR1 is SEHNR and CDR2 is FQNEAQ (reference sequence). Trimming removed 5 bases from V and 1 base from J; junction bases left unmatched: 5. The genes are TRBV7-9 and TRBJ1-5, with 7 nucleotides matching TRBD1. Specimen: CD4+ T cells from peripheral blood mononuclear cells, collected in the third trimester of pregnancy. The receptor was derived from a female donor in good health, enrolled as a control in a pregnancy study. The CDR3: CASSLGRGSNQPQHF. The DNA of the CDR3 is TGTGCCAGCAGCCTGGGCAGGGGGAGCAATCAGCCCCAGCATTTT.